Following are 20 T cell receptor beta chains from one sample sequenced in a study of shared clonotypes between healthy human individuals. Method: immunoSEQ multiplex PCR; TCRdb's copy keeps in-frame clones and lacks some. This table has about 110,000 clones, around 65% appearing once. Sequencing was done on a sample of memory CD8+ T cells sorted from blood. As to subset: CD45RO+ cells pooled with CCR7-negative TemRA cells. The receptors stem from a woman aged 25 to 45 in good health.

By its share, this clone is medium-sized (0.01 to 0.1%). The chain is built from TRBV6-4 and TRBJ2-1, with 12 bases aligning to TRBD2. Germline trimming cut 0 bases from V and 6 bases from J; bases unmatched to any gene: 0. Germline V gene sequence: CDR1 MRHNA, CDR2 SNTAGT. The CDR3 extends over 15 amino acids. The CDR3 is CASSDSTSGSNEQFF. For the CDR3, the DNA is TGTGCCAGCAGTGACTCGACTAGCGGGAGCAATGAGCAGTTCTTC.

The V call is TRBV7-5, the J call TRBJ2-7; TRBD1 was called by the table and not checked on the DNA. TRBV7-5 is recorded as a pseudogene. The CDR3 runs 16 residues. CDR3 amino acids: CVRSLYRTALSYEQYF. The CDR3 nucleotides are TGTGTCAGAAGCCTATACCGGACAGCTTTATCCTACGAGCAGTACTTC.

This chain uses TRBV25-1 with TRBJ2-1; 9 positions match TRBD2. Germline lookup yields CDR1 MGHDK and CDR2 SYGVNS. The CDR3 is made up of 14 amino acids. Trimming at V came to 10 bases and at J to 5 bases, leaving 9 bases not matched to a gene. The CDR3 DNA sequence: TGTGCCACTCAGACTAGCGGTTCCCACAATGAGCAGTTCTTC. Translated, it gives CATQTSGSHNEQFF.

The sample holds one count of this clone. The chain couples TRBV28 to TRBJ2-7; D is perhaps TRBD2 (6 bases). V gave up 1 base and J gave up 6 bases, with 13 bases separating them. The CDR3 length is 14 residues. The germline gives CDR1 MDHEN, CDR2 SYDVKM. The CDR3: CASSLFRELSEQYF. In DNA form, the CDR3 reads TGTGCCAGCAGTTTATTTCGGGAGCTCAGCGAGCAGTACTTC. The complete variable domain, with remaining parts taken from reference TRBV28 and TRBJ2-7, reads DVKVTQSSRYLVKRTGEKVFLECVQDMDHENMFWYRQDPGLGLRLIYFSYDVKMKEKGDIPEGYSVSREKKERFSLILESASTNQTSMYLCASSLFRELSEQYFGPGTRLTVT.

The chain carries TRBV5-1 and TRBJ1-5; no definite D call. This CDR3 region has 16 residues. Germline V gene lookup returns CDR1 SGHRS and CDR2 YFSETQ. V dropped 1 base and J dropped 0 bases, with 11 bases sitting between them. Here the CDR3 DNA reads TGCGCCAGCAGCTTGCACGGTCCGTATAGCAATCAGCCCCAGCATTTT. Encoded protein: CASSLHGPYSNQPQHF. The variable domain in full, completed from reference TRBV5-1 and TRBJ1-5, reads KAGVTQTPRYLIKTRGQQVTLSCSPISGHRSVSWYQQTPGQGLQFLFEYFSETQRNKGNFPGRFSGRQFSNSRSEMNVSTLELGDSALYLCASSLHGPYSNQPQHFGDGTRLSIL.

The rearrangement joins TRBV27 to TRBJ2-1, with 7 bases matching TRBD1. This CDR3 is 15 amino acids long. V dropped 6 bases and J dropped 2; count of bases not matched to a gene: 7. Germline CDR1 MNHEY, CDR2 SMNVEV (reference sequence). Here the CDR3 reads CASSYRDSAYNEQFF. CDR3 sequence (DNA): TGTGCCAGCAGCTACCGGGACAGTGCCTACAATGAGCAGTTCTTC.

This clone occurred a few times. This chain links TRBV9 with TRBJ2-7; D is possibly TRBD1 or TRBD2 (5 bases each). CDR1 SGDLS and CDR2 YYNGEE come from the germline V gene. Deletions cut 0 bases from V and 2 bases from J, with 12 bases between. This CDR3 has 15 residues. The CDR3 sequence: CASSVGPGPTYEQYF. The CDR3 coding sequence is TGTGCCAGCAGCGTAGGGCCGGGACCGACCTACGAGCAGTACTTC.

This clone is medium-sized. This chain uses TRBV4-2 with TRBJ2-1; D not resolved. Germline V gene sequence: CDR1 LGHNA, CDR2 YNFKEQ. Trimming left V 0 bases short and J 9 bases short, with 12 bases between. The CDR3 is 14 residues long. The CDR3 protein is CASSQEDESAEQFF. CDR3 nucleotides: TGTGCCAGCAGCCAAGAAGACGAGTCGGCTGAGCAGTTCTTC.

Only one count was recorded for this clone. This chain uses TRBV7-2 with TRBJ1-3, with TRBD1 as a possible D gene (5 bases). V shed 3 bases and J shed 4 bases, with 10 bases lying between them. Germline V gene sequence: CDR1 SGHTA, CDR2 FQGNSA. This CDR3 comprises 14 residues. CDR3 amino acids: CASSLSGLGNTIYF. In DNA, the CDR3 is TGTGCCAGCAGCTTGTCAGGGTTGGGAAACACCATATATTTT.

This chain joins TRBV6-4 and TRBJ2-2; D is unclear. Between the trimmed V and J ends, which lost 3 bases and 4 bases, there was a span of 9 bases. Germline V gene sequence: CDR1 MRHNA, CDR2 SNTAGT. The CDR3 loop spans 14 amino acids. The CDR3 loop is CASSEEASTGELFF. CDR3 sequence (DNA): TGTGCCAGCAGTGAAGAAGCTTCCACCGGGGAGCTGTTTTTT.

The rearrangement uses TRBV4-1 and TRBJ2-7; 7 bases are a match to TRBD1. CDR3 length equals 15 residues. Germline CDR1 MGHRA, CDR2 YSYEKL. Germline trimming cut 5 bases from V and 3 bases from J; bases unmatched to any gene: 10. The CDR3 here is CASSFRQGPYYEQYF. The CDR3 DNA follows: TGCGCCAGCAGCTTCCGACAGGGACCCTACTACGAGCAGTACTTC.

This clone was counted a few times. V is TRBV29-1 and J is TRBJ1-2; D uncertain. V was cut by 3 bases and J by 1 base, with 9 bases left in between. CDR1 is SQVTM, CDR2 ANQGSEA, per germline. The CDR3 is 13 amino acids. The CDR3 here is CSVEEGINYGYTF. Written as DNA, the CDR3 is TGCAGCGTTGAGGAGGGCATTAACTATGGCTACACCTTC.

The J gene is TRBJ2-5, the V gene TRBV6-1, with 8 bases that match TRBD2. The CDR3 runs 15 residues. Germline V lookup: CDR1 MNHNS, CDR2 SASEGT. The trim removed 4 bases at V and 2 bases at J, leaving 6 bases unmatched. The CDR3 DNA sequence: TGTGCCAGCAGTGCCCGTACGGGAGGGCAAGAGACCCAGTACTTC. This encodes CASSARTGGQETQYF.

Here the CDR3 reads CASSIVWGRETQYF. The CDR3 coding sequence is TGTGCCAGCAGCATCGTGTGGGGGAGAGAGACCCAGTACTTC. The chain employs TRBV7-9 and TRBJ2-5; tentatively, D is TRBD1 or TRBD2 (5 bases each). V dropped 5 bases and J dropped 4 bases, with 14 bases sitting between them. Germline values: CDR1 SEHNR, CDR2 FQNEAQ (reference sequence). This CDR3 comprises 14 residues.

This clone came up once. The chain joins TRBV5-4 to TRBJ2-7; 8 nucleotides agree with TRBD1. The CDR3 extends over 16 amino acids. Germline V lookup: CDR1 SGHNT, CDR2 YYREEE (reference sequence). V gave up 4 bases and J gave up 3 bases; unmatched junction bases: 12. The CDR3 loop is CASSQDPGQGFYEQYF. As DNA, the CDR3 is TGTGCCAGCAGCCAAGATCCTGGACAGGGATTCTACGAGCAGTACTTC.

V is TRBV5-4 and J is TRBJ1-5; D remains ambiguous. CDR3 length: 14 residues. Trimming took 0 bases from V and 3 from J, leaving 7 bases between them. Looked up from germline, CDR1 is SGHNT and CDR2 is YYREEE (reference sequence). Here the CDR3 reads CASSLEGNNQPQHF. CDR3 coding DNA: TGTGCCAGCAGCTTGGAAGGGAACAATCAGCCCCAGCATTTT.

J is TRBJ1-5 and V is TRBV19; D is uncertain. CDR3 length: 14 residues. Trimming took 1 base from V and 4 from J, leaving 8 bases between them. CDR1 and CDR2 (germline): LNHDA, SQIVND (reference sequence). The CDR3: CASSIVLQNQPQHF. For the CDR3, the DNA is TGTGCCAGTAGTATAGTACTGCAAAATCAGCCCCAGCATTTT.

This clone was recorded once. The chain links TRBV7-3 to TRBJ2-1; D perhaps matches TRBD1 (5 bases). The CDR3 loop spans 14 amino acids. V lost 0 bases and J lost 5, with 8 bases in between. From germline, CDR1 is SGHTA and CDR2 FQGTGA. The DNA of the CDR3 is TGTGCCAGCAGCTTAACTCAGGGAAACAATGAGCAGTTCTTC. It is translated as CASSLTQGNNEQFF.

Of note for this clone: This specimen includes other DNA sequences encoding the same CDR3. V gene TRBV6-1 combines with J gene TRBJ2-7, with D uncertain. CDR3 size: 13 residues. V shed 1 base and J shed 3 bases, with 7 bases lying between them. Germline values: CDR1 MNHNS, CDR2 SASEGT. The CDR3 sequence is CASSEVAGYEQYF. As DNA, the CDR3 is TGTGCCAGCAGTGAAGTCGCAGGCTACGAGCAGTACTTC.

At least ten counts were recorded for this clone. The rearrangement joins TRBV28 to TRBJ1-1, with D uncertain. The CDR3 contains 13 residues. Trimming pared 2 bases from V and 0 bases from J, leaving 4 bases between. CDR1 and CDR2 (germline): MDHEN, SYDVKM. The CDR3 loop reads CASSLTMNTEAFF. The CDR3, as DNA: TGTGCCAGCAGTTTAACCATGAACACTGAAGCTTTCTTT.